Given below is one TCR beta chain in context. What it binds is not known. The entry originates in a study of cytomegalovirus exposure and HLA in healthy donors. Study-wide results and limits: The likely origin of a cluster of highly shared sequence variants was a sequencing artifact. Sequencing depth across donors, presence/absence analyses assumed, was roughly uniform.

Primers: 60 Vbeta forward and 13 Jbeta reverse. Only in-frame clones appear in the TCRdb table, and some are missing; sequencing was by immunoSEQ multiplex PCR. Its table lists tens of thousands of clones. Germline CDR1 SGHDT, CDR2 YYEEEE. The CDR3 spans 14 residues. Trimming stripped 3 bases from V and 0 bases from J, with 10 bases between. The specimen sequenced was PBMCs. The chain links TRBV5-6 to TRBJ2-7; D perhaps matches TRBD2 (5 bases). The receptor was isolated from a male donor in good health and CMV-seronegative. Here the CDR3 reads CASSWRRTSYEQYF. CDR3 nucleotide sequence: TGTGCCAGCAGCTGGCGGAGGACCTCCTACGAGCAGTACTTC. The variable domain in full, completed from reference TRBV5-6 and TRBJ2-7, reads DAGVTQSPTHLIKTRGQQVTLRCSPKSGHDTVSWYQQALGQGPQFIFQYYEEEERQRGNFPDRFSGHQFPNYSSELNVNALLLGDSALYLCASSWRRTSYEQYFGPGTRLTVT.